Following are 31 T cell receptor beta chains from one sample sequenced in a study of shared clonotypes between healthy human individuals (dated by TCRdb to about 2020). Libraries came from the immunoSEQ multiplex PCR assay. This is the immuneACCESS table as TCRdb keeps it, with only in-frame sequences that have V and J called. A part of the clones is gone; compared with another copy, unresolved V genes explain less than half, and the rest is unexplained. This sample holds about 680,000 clones; less than 80% were observed only once. Jointly, the top ten make up 1.5% to 2% of the sample. The sequenced material came from memory CD4+ T cells sorted from blood. The cell subset or site label corresponds to: CD45RA-negative fraction. The receptor source for this set is a woman in her twenties or thirties in good health.

Remarks on this clone: The same CDR3 can be traced to other DNA sequences in this sample. V and J are TRBV5-1 and TRBJ2-7, with TRBD2 identical over 12 bases. The CDR3 has 15 residues. Germline loops: CDR1 SGHRS, CDR2 YFSETQ. The V gene end was trimmed by 2 bases and the J gene end by 1 base; junction bases not matched to a gene: 1. In DNA form, the CDR3 reads TGCGCCAGCAGCTTCCTAGCGGGAGGGTCCTACGAGCAGTACTTC. It specifies CASSFLAGGSYEQYF.

The chain combines TRBV19 with TRBJ2-1; 16 bases map to TRBD2. This CDR3 has 15 residues. J gave up 12 bases and V 5 bases, and 7 bases lay outside the gene matches. The germline CDR1 and CDR2 sequences are LNHDA and SQIVND (reference sequence). CDR3 in amino acids: CASSPGGTSGRGQFF. The CDR3 DNA reads TGTGCCAGTAGTCCAGGCGGGACTAGCGGGAGGGGGCAGTTCTTC.

This clone was found a few times. CDR3 amino acids: CASSYEGREQYF. The DNA for the CDR3 is TGTGCCAGCAGTTACGAGGGGCGCGAGCAGTACTTC. The chain uses TRBV6-5 and TRBJ2-7, with D perhaps given as TRBD1 or TRBD2 (5 bases each). The V gene's germline CDR1 is MNHEY and CDR2 SVGAGI. Trimming left V 2 bases short and J 6 bases short, with 8 bases between. The CDR3 runs to 12 residues.

The rearrangement joins TRBV19 to TRBJ2-2, with D perhaps matching TRBD1 (5 bases). This CDR3 has 14 amino acids. The ends were cut back, 4 bases at V and 5 bases at J, with 11 bases in the middle. Germline lookup yields CDR1 LNHDA and CDR2 SQIVND (reference sequence). The CDR3 coding sequence is TGTGCCAGTAGTACTTTTTCAGGGACCGGGGAGCTGTTTTTT. Translating it yields CASSTFSGTGELFF.

This clone was detected once. This chain links TRBV15 with TRBJ2-1, with D possibly matching TRBD2 (6 bases). CDR3 size: 13 residues. Trimming cost V 8 bases and J 9 bases, with 17 bases left between them. The germline V gene has CDR1 LNHNV and CDR2 YYDKDF (reference sequence). CDR3 bases: TGTGCCACCCGCGGGACCCATCGGGCTGAGCAGTTCTTC. This encodes CATRGTHRAEQFF. The complete variable domain, with remaining parts taken from reference TRBV15 and TRBJ2-1, reads DAMVIQNPRYQVTQFGKPVTLSCSQTLNHNVMYWYQQKSSQAPKLLFHYYDKDFNNEADTPDNFQSRRPNTSFCFLDIRSPGLGDTAMYLCATRGTHRAEQFFGPGTRLTVL.

The chain employs TRBV7-3 and TRBJ2-1, with D possibly being TRBD1 (6 bases). The CDR3 sequence is 12 residues long. V was trimmed by 5 bases and J by 7 bases, leaving 9 bases between them. Germline V gene data show CDR1 as SGHTA and CDR2 as FQGTGA. CDR3 in amino acids: CASSAQGNEQFF. For the CDR3, the DNA is TGTGCCAGCAGCGCACAGGGAAATGAGCAGTTCTTC.

Written as DNA, the CDR3 is TGCGCCAGCAGTGGAGGGAAAATCACAGATACGCAGTATTTT. Protein sequence: CASSGGKITDTQYF. The V call is TRBV10-1, the J call TRBJ2-3, with D maybe TRBD2 (5 bases). The V end lost 4 bases, the J end lost 2 bases, and 10 bases lay between the germline ends. CDR3 length: 14 residues. Germline V gene sequence: CDR1 WNHNN, CDR2 SYGVQD (reference sequence).

This rearrangement joins TRBV23-1 to TRBJ2-7; D possibly uses TRBD1 or TRBD2 (6 bases each). TRBV23-1 is an ORF, with its function uncertain. This CDR3 spans 15 amino acids. V was trimmed by 2 bases and J by 7 bases, leaving 18 bases between them. The CDR3 DNA is TGCGCCAGCAGTCAACTGGGTCCGGGGGCAGGAGAGCAGTACTTC. It specifies CASSQLGPGAGEQYF.

Comments on this clone: This same CDR3 is encoded by further DNA sequences in the sample. The rearrangement joins TRBV28 to TRBJ2-7; either TRBD1 or TRBD2 may fit D (5 bases each). The length of the CDR3 is 13 residues. Germline CDR1 and CDR2: MDHEN and SYDVKM. V lost 5 bases, J lost 3 bases, and 11 bases lay in between. CDR3 region: CASSLGTFYEQYF. The CDR3 bases are TGTGCCAGCAGTCTCGGGACCTTCTACGAGCAGTACTTC.

This chain joins TRBV18 and TRBJ1-2, with D tentatively TRBD1 (6 bases). Germline values: CDR1 KGHSH, CDR2 LQKENI. Trimming left V 6 bases short and J 8 bases short, with 19 bases between. The CDR3 consists of 14 residues. Written as DNA, the CDR3 is TGTGCCAGCTCGGCGGGACAACCCATTGGCGGCTACACCTTC. Its protein product is CASSAGQPIGGYTF.

The chain joins TRBV18 to TRBJ2-5, with TRBD1 matching 8 bases. The CDR3 sequence is 14 residues long. Trimming at V came to 8 bases and at J to 4 bases, leaving 9 bases not matched to a gene. Germline V gene lookup returns CDR1 KGHSH and CDR2 LQKENI. CDR3: CASTTGQAGETQYF. The CDR3 region has the DNA TGTGCCAGCACTACGGGACAGGCAGGAGAGACCCAGTACTTC.

The chain couples TRBV6-5 to TRBJ1-5; the D gene is possibly TRBD1 (5 bases). The CDR3 spans 15 residues. V was cut by 2 bases and J by 7 bases, with 15 bases left in between. Germline V gene sequence: CDR1 MNHEY, CDR2 SVGAGI. This CDR3 reads CASSYRTSGDQPQHF. CDR3 coding DNA: TGTGCCAGCAGTTACCGGACAAGCGGAGACCAGCCCCAGCATTTT.

This clone was seen only a few times. This sequence joins TRBV15 and TRBJ1-4; 8 nucleotides agree with TRBD1. J lost 7 bases, V lost 0 bases, and 7 bases had no gene match. This CDR3 spans 16 amino acids. The germline CDR1 and CDR2 sequences are LNHNV and YYDKDF (reference sequence). CDR3 nucleotides: TGTGCCACCAGCAGAGATAGGGGCAGGGGGCGTGAAAAACTGTTTTTT. This encodes CATSRDRGRGREKLFF.

The chain combines TRBV10-1 with TRBJ2-7, with 7 bases matching TRBD1. From germline, CDR1 is WNHNN and CDR2 SYGVQD (reference sequence). The V gene end was trimmed by 5 bases and the J gene end by 0 bases; junction bases not matched to a gene: 4. The CDR3 runs to 14 residues. Here the CDR3 reads CASSPDRASYEQYF. CDR3 nucleotides: TGCGCCAGCAGTCCCGACAGGGCCTCCTACGAGCAGTACTTC.

V gene TRBV28 combines with J gene TRBJ1-6; TRBD1 matches 7 bases. Germline V lookup: CDR1 MDHEN, CDR2 SYDVKM. With 4 bases clipped from V and 16 bases from J, the junction kept 4 bases outside the gene matches. CDR3 length equals 11 residues. CDR3 sequence (DNA): TGTGCCAGCAGTTCCGACAGGGCTCTCCACTTT. It specifies CASSSDRALHF. Filled out from reference TRBV28 and TRBJ1-6, the complete variable domain reads DVKVTQSSRYLVKRTGEKVFLECVQDMDHENMFWYRQDPGLGLRLIYFSYDVKMKEKGDIPEGYSVSREKKERFSLILESASTNQTSMYLCASSSDRALHFGNGTRLTVT.

This clone was recorded once. The CDR3 region is CASTDTGVNTIYF. CDR3 nucleotides: TGTGCCAGCACTGATACAGGGGTTAACACCATATATTTT. The chain employs TRBV28 and TRBJ1-3, with 7 bases aligning to TRBD1. Germline CDR1 reads MDHEN; CDR2 reads SYDVKM. This CDR3 has 13 amino acids. V lost 7 bases to trimming and J lost 7 bases; unmatched junction nucleotides: 7. Based on the CDR3 plus reference TRBV28 and TRBJ1-3, the full variable domain is DVKVTQSSRYLVKRTGEKVFLECVQDMDHENMFWYRQDPGLGLRLIYFSYDVKMKEKGDIPEGYSVSREKKERFSLILESASTNQTSMYLCASTDTGVNTIYFGEGSWLTVV.

The chain joins TRBV30 to TRBJ1-1, with unresolved D. Deletions cut 2 bases from V and 0 bases from J, with 7 bases between. This CDR3 is 13 amino acids long. CDR1 is GTSNPN and CDR2 is SVGIG in the germline V gene (reference sequence). CDR3 coding DNA: TGTGCCTGGAGTCTCAGTCTGAACACTGAAGCTTTCTTT. Encoded protein: CAWSLSLNTEAFF.

This clone was observed a few times. This rearrangement joins TRBV5-1 to TRBJ2-7, with 16 bases fitting TRBD2. The CDR3 is made up of 18 amino acids. V shed 4 bases and J 2 bases; nucleotides not matched to a gene: 9. CDR1 SGHRS and CDR2 YFSETQ come from the germline V gene. CDR3 in DNA: TGCGCCAGCAGCCTGGACCCGGGACTAGCGGGAGGGGCCTACGAGCAGTACTTC. Residues: CASSLDPGLAGGAYEQYF.

The chain uses TRBV5-1 and TRBJ2-7; D possibly corresponds to TRBD2 (6 bases). CDR3 length equals 13 residues. Germline CDR1 and CDR2: SGHRS and YFSETQ. Trimming took off 4 bases at V and 4 bases at J, with 12 bases between the two ends. CDR3 sequence: CASSPTSFYEQYF. The CDR3 DNA reads as TGCGCCAGCAGCCCTACTAGCTTTTACGAGCAGTACTTC.

This clone was detected once. The genes are TRBV29-1 and TRBJ2-6; 9 bases map to TRBD1. This CDR3 has 15 amino acids. CDR1 and CDR2 (germline): SQVTM, ANQGSEA. Trimming at V came to 6 bases and at J to 2 bases, leaving 5 bases not matched to a gene. CDR3 region: CSVRTGEAGANVLTF. DNA of the CDR3: TGCAGCGTCCGGACAGGGGAGGCTGGGGCCAACGTCCTGACTTTC. The entire variable domain, with the rest obtained from reference TRBV29-1 and TRBJ2-6, is as follows: SAVISQKPSRDICQRGTSLTIQCQVDSQVTMMFWYRQQPGQSLTLIATANQGSEATYESGFVIDKFPISRPNLTFSTLTVSNMSPEDSSIYLCSVRTGEAGANVLTFGAGSRLTVL.

The V gene is TRBV9, the J gene TRBJ2-2; possible D gene TRBD2, 5 bases. The CDR3 has 15 amino acids. Trimming took 0 bases from V and 3 from J, leaving 9 bases between them. Germline V gene lookup returns CDR1 SGDLS and CDR2 YYNGEE. The CDR3 protein is CASSVAAGHTGELFF. The CDR3 region has the DNA TGTGCCAGCAGCGTAGCTGCGGGCCACACCGGGGAGCTGTTTTTT.

This clone was seen only once. The J gene is TRBJ2-2, the V gene TRBV14; 9 positions agree with TRBD2. The CDR3 consists of 18 residues. Germline CDR1 and CDR2: SGHDN and FVKESK. Trimming took 2 bases from V and 3 from J; bases not matched to a gene: 10. The CDR3 spells CASSQTSGGRAHTGELFF. In nucleotides, the CDR3 is TGTGCCAGCAGCCAAACCAGCGGCGGGAGGGCCCACACCGGGGAGCTGTTTTTT.

The J gene is TRBJ2-5, the V gene TRBV28; 10 bases are a match to TRBD2. The V gene's germline CDR1 is MDHEN and CDR2 SYDVKM. This CDR3 is built from 14 residues. V shed 6 bases and J 9 bases; nucleotides not matched to a gene: 10. DNA for the CDR3: TGTGCCAGCAGGGCTCTAGCGGGAGTGGGGGCCCAGTACTTC. Translated, it gives CASRALAGVGAQYF.

The chain recombines TRBV27 with TRBJ1-2; TRBD1 is a possible D gene (6 bases). Looked up from germline, CDR1 is MNHEY and CDR2 is SMNVEV (reference sequence). This CDR3 contains 15 residues. V lost 4 bases and J lost 4, with 16 bases in between. Written as DNA, the CDR3 is TGTGCCAGCAGTTCCCAACCTAGGGGGACCTATGGCTACACCTTC. Its protein is CASSSQPRGTYGYTF.

V gene TRBV10-3 combines with J gene TRBJ2-3, with 9 positions matching TRBD2. CDR3 length equals 15 residues. Germline lookup yields CDR1 ENHRY and CDR2 SYGVKD. The junction had 4 bases not matched to a gene; V was cut back by 6 bases and J by 0 bases. The CDR3 sequence: CAISFTSGSTDTQYF. The CDR3 region has the DNA TGTGCCATCAGCTTCACTAGCGGGAGCACAGATACGCAGTATTTT.

This chain connects TRBV28 to TRBJ1-2, with no clear D. V was pared by 1 base and J by 4 bases, with 10 bases between. In germline, CDR1 is MDHEN, CDR2 SYDVKM. This CDR3 contains 14 residues. The CDR3, as DNA: TGTGCCAGCAGTTTATCGGAAAAGGGCTATGGCTACACCTTC. As protein: CASSLSEKGYGYTF.

The rearrangement links TRBV7-8 to TRBJ2-4; possibly TRBD2 for D (6 bases). The germline V gene has CDR1 SGHVS and CDR2 FQNEAQ. Trimming cost V 1 base and J 0 bases, with 13 bases left between them. This CDR3 comprises 17 residues. The CDR3 here is CASSLGAGSQAKNIQYF. The CDR3 nucleotides are TGTGCCAGCAGCTTAGGTGCGGGGAGCCAAGCCAAAAACATTCAGTACTTC.

V and J are TRBV30 and TRBJ2-7, with D hard to call. The CDR3 spans 17 residues. V was cut by 4 bases and J by 0 bases, with 22 bases left in between. CDR1 and CDR2 (germline): GTSNPN, SVGIG (reference sequence). The CDR3 loop reads CAWNDRASGRYSYEQYF. In DNA form, the CDR3 reads TGTGCCTGGAACGATAGGGCGTCCGGCCGATACTCCTACGAGCAGTACTTC.

This rearrangement joins TRBV4-2 to TRBJ2-5, with 9 positions matching TRBD1. V lost 1 base, J lost 1 base, and 10 bases stayed unmatched. This CDR3 comprises 18 residues. Germline-derived CDR1 and CDR2 are LGHNA and YNFKEQ. CDR3 DNA: TGTGCCAGCAGCCAAGGGGGGACAGGGAATGGCGGCCAAGAGACCCAGTACTTC. This encodes CASSQGGTGNGGQETQYF.

J is TRBJ1-6 and V is TRBV27, with 10 bases identical to TRBD1. CDR1 and CDR2 from the germline V gene are MNHEY and SMNVEV (reference sequence). There are 15 residues in the CDR3. Trimming removed 5 bases from V and 8 bases from J; junction bases left unmatched: 6. The CDR3: CASSIEDRGDSPLHF. The CDR3, as DNA: TGTGCCAGCAGTATAGAGGACAGGGGGGATTCACCCCTCCACTTT.

J is TRBJ2-3 and V is TRBV27; possible D gene TRBD1, 5 bases. Trimming removed 6 bases from V and 2 bases from J, with 12 bases in between. CDR3 length: 14 amino acids. Germline CDR1 is MNHEY and CDR2 is SMNVEV (reference sequence). The CDR3 sequence: CASRSGSDTDTQYF. The CDR3 nucleotides are TGTGCCAGCAGGTCAGGGTCCGACACAGATACGCAGTATTTT.